This passage covers 9 T cell receptor beta chains from one sample sequenced in a study of cytomegalovirus exposure and HLA in healthy donors. Primers: 60 Vbeta forward and 13 Jbeta reverse. Some clones are missing from TCRdb's copy, which holds only in-frame ones; the method was immunoSEQ multiplex PCR. Of about 120,000 clones listed, around three quarters are singletons. Sequencing input: PBMCs. The receptors derive from a man aged 35 to 55 in good health and CMV-seropositive.

As concerns this clone: One end of the junction varies from germline; a read error may be responsible. V usage is TRBV5-1 and J usage is TRBJ2-4; perhaps TRBD1 as D (6 bases). The CDR3 totals 16 residues. Germline CDR1 reads SGHRS; CDR2 reads YFSETQ. In DNA form, the CDR3 reads TGCGCCAGCAGCTTGGATAGGACAGAAGCCAAAAACAGTCAGTACTTC. Protein: CASSLDRTEAKNSQYF.

This clone showed up just a few times. The rearrangement joins TRBV5-1 to TRBJ2-1; weak D call: TRBD1 (5 bases). CDR1 is SGHRS, CDR2 YFSETQ, per germline. Trimming shortened V by 1 base and J by 10 bases, and 12 bases separated the two germline ends. There are 13 residues in the CDR3. CDR3 sequence reads: CASSLTQGAEQFF. In DNA form, the CDR3 reads TGCGCCAGCAGCTTGACGCAGGGCGCAGAGCAGTTCTTC. Looking up the rest from reference TRBV5-1 and TRBJ2-1 gives the full variable domain: KAGVTQTPRYLIKTRGQQVTLSCSPISGHRSVSWYQQTPGQGLQFLFEYFSETQRNKGNFPGRFSGRQFSNSRSEMNVSTLELGDSALYLCASSLTQGAEQFFGPGTRLTVL.

This clone was observed a few times. This chain connects TRBV4-2 to TRBJ1-2, with 9 positions matching TRBD1. The trim removed 0 bases at V and 9 bases at J, leaving 5 bases unmatched. The germline gives CDR1 LGHNA, CDR2 YNFKEQ. The CDR3 runs to 14 residues. CDR3 in DNA: TGTGCCAGCAGCCAAGATAGGGACAGGGAGCGCTACACCTTC. Translated: CASSQDRDRERYTF.

V usage is TRBV7-8 and J usage is TRBJ2-7; 7 nucleotides line up with TRBD1. CDR1 SGHVS and CDR2 FQNEAQ come from the germline V gene. V was pared by 5 bases and J by 4 bases, with 5 bases of the junction left unmatched. The CDR3 loop spans 13 amino acids. The CDR3 nucleotides are TGTGCCAGCAGCGAGGGACAGACTTACGAGCAGTACTTC. Translation: CASSEGQTYEQYF.

This sequence joins TRBV5-4 and TRBJ1-1, with D possibly TRBD1 on 6 matching bases. The CDR3 consists of 14 residues. V lost 2 bases to trimming and J lost 2 bases, with 10 bases between them. Looked up from germline, CDR1 is SGHNT and CDR2 is YYREEE (reference sequence). The CDR3 spells CASSLRQVNTEAFF. The CDR3, as DNA: TGTGCCAGCAGCTTAAGACAGGTAAACACTGAAGCTTTCTTT.

This chain uses TRBV7-5 with TRBJ2-5; TRBD1 is the table's D call, not checked against the DNA. TRBV7-5 is designated a pseudogene. This CDR3 spans 12 amino acids. CDR3 in DNA: TGTGCCAGAAGCTCCCGACAGGGGGCCCAGTACTTC. It specifies CARSSRQGAQYF.

The chain links TRBV28 to TRBJ1-5, with 7 bases matching TRBD1. CDR1 is MDHEN, CDR2 SYDVKM, per germline. After removal of 5 bases from V and 7 bases from J, the junction contained 8 bases not matched to a gene. The length of the CDR3 is 14 residues. This chain's CDR3 is CASSRQGTMQPQHF. The CDR3 region has the DNA TGTGCCAGCAGTAGACAGGGAACTATGCAGCCCCAGCATTTT.

Concerning this clone itself: One junction end disagrees with the germline gene, perhaps due to a read error. V and J are TRBV18 and TRBJ2-3, with 10 bases aligning to TRBD2. This CDR3 contains 14 residues. Germline-derived CDR1 and CDR2 are KGHSH and LQKENI. CDR3 sequence reads: CVSSPAGGQDTQYF. Here the CDR3 DNA reads TGTGTCAGCTCACCAGCGGGGGGGCAAGATACGCAGTATTTT.

About this clone: At one of its ends the junction is not consistent with the germline gene, which may arise from a read error. The same CDR3 is also encoded by other DNA sequences in this sample. The rearrangement links TRBV5-1 to TRBJ1-1, with D unresolved. The CDR3 is 15 residues long. Germline CDR1 SGHRS, CDR2 YFSETQ. CDR3 region: CASSSDTLGNTEAFF. The CDR3 nucleotides read TGCGCCAGTAGCTCCGACACATTAGGGAACACTGAAGCTTTCTTT.